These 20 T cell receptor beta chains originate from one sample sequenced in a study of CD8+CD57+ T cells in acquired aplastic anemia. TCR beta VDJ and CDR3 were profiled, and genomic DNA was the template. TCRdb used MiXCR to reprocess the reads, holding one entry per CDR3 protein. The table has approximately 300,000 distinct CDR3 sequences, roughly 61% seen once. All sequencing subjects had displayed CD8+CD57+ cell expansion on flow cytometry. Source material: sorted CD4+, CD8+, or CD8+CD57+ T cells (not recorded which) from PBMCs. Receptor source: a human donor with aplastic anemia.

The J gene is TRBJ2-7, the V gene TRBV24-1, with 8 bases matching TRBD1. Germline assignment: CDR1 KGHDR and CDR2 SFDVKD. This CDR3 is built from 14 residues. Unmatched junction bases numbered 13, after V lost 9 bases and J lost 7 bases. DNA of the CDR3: TGTGCCACCGGGAAGGCAGGGGGCCCCTCGGAGCAGTACTTC. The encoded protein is CATGKAGGPSEQYF.

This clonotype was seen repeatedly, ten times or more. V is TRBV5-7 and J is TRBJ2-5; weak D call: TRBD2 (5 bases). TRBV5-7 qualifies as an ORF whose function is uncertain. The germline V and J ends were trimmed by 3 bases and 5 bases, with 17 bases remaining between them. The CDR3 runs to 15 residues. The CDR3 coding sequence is TGTGCCAGCAGCTCCGTCACTAGAATTTCTGAGACCCAGTACTTC. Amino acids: CASSSVTRISETQYF.

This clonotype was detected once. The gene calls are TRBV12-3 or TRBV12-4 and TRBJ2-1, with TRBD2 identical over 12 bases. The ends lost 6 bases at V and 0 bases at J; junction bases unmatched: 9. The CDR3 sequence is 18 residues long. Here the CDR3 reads CASSPTRTSGVSYNEQFF. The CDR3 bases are TGTGCCAGCAGCCCGACTAGGACTAGCGGGGTCTCCTACAATGAGCAGTTCTTC.

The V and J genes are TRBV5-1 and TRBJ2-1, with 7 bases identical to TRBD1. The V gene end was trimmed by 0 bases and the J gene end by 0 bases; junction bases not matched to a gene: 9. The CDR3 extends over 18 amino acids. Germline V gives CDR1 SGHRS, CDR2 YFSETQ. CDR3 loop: CASSLALLTGSSYNEQFF. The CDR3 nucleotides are TGCGCCAGCAGCTTGGCACTTCTGACAGGGAGCTCCTACAATGAGCAGTTCTTC.

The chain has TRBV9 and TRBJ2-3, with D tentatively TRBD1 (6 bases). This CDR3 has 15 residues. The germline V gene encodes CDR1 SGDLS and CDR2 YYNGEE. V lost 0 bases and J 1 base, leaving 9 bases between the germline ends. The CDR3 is CASSVGPGGTDTQYF. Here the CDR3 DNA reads TGTGCCAGCAGCGTAGGTCCAGGGGGCACAGATACGCAGTATTTT.

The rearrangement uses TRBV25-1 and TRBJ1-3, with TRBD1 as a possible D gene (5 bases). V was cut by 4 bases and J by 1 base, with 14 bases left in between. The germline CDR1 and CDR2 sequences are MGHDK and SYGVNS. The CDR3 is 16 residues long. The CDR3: CASSVSGRKSGNTIYF. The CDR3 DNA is TGTGCCAGCAGTGTATCAGGGAGGAAATCTGGAAACACCATATATTTT.

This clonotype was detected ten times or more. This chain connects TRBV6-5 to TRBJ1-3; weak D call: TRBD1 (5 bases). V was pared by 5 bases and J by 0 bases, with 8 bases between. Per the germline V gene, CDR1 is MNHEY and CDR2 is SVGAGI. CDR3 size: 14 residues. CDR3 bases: TGTGCCAGCAGTAGTGGGGGCTCTGGAAACACCATATATTTT. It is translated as CASSSGGSGNTIYF.

CDR3 nucleotides: TGTGCCAGCAGGTACGAGCGCTACACAGATACGCAGTATTTT. Translated: CASRYERYTDTQYF. The V call is TRBV2, the J call TRBJ2-3; D not resolved. Trimming took 6 bases from V and 2 from J, leaving 12 bases between them. CDR1 and CDR2 from the germline V gene are SNHLY and FYNNEI. CDR3 length: 14 amino acids. The full variable domain, in which reference TRBV2 and TRBJ2-3 provide the parts outside the CDR3, is EPEVTQTPSHQVTQMGQEVILRCVPISNHLYFYWYRQILGQKVEFLVSFYNNEISEKSEIFDDQFSVERPDGSNFTLKIRSTKLEDSAMYFCASRYERYTDTQYFGPGTRLTVL.

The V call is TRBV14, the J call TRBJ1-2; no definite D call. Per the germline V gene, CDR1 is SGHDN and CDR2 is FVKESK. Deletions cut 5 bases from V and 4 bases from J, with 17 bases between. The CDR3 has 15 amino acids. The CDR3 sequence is CASSNSTRFLYGYTF. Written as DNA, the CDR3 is TGTGCCAGCAGCAACTCGACCCGTTTCCTCTATGGCTACACCTTC.

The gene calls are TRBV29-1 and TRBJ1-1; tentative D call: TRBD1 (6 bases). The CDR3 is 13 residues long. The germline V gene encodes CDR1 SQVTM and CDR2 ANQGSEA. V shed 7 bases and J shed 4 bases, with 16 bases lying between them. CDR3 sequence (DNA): TGCAGCGCCCGATTGACAGGAGCCACTGAAGCTTTCTTT. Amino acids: CSARLTGATEAFF.

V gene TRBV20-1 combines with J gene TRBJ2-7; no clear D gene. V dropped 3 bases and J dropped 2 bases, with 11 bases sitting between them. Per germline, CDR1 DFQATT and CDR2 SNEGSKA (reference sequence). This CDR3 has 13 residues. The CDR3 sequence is CSARRLLPYEQYF. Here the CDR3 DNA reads TGCAGTGCTAGGAGATTGCTTCCCTACGAGCAGTACTTC.

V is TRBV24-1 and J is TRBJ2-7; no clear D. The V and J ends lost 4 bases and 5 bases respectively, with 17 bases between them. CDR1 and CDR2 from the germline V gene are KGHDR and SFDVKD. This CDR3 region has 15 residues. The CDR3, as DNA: TGTGCCACCAGTGACATTAACTGGCGATTGGACGAGCAGTACTTC. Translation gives CATSDINWRLDEQYF.

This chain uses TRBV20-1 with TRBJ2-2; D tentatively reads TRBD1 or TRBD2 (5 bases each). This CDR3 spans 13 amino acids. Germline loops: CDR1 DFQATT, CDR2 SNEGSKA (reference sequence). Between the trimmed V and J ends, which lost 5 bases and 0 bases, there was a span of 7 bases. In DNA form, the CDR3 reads TGCAGTGCTGGGACCACGAACACCGGGGAGCTGTTTTTT. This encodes CSAGTTNTGELFF.

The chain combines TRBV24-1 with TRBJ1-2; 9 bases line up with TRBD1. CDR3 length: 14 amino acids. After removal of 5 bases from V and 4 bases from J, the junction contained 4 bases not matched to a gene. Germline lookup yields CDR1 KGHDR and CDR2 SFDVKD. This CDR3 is CATSGDRVGYGYTF. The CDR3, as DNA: TGTGCCACCAGTGGGGACAGGGTTGGCTATGGCTACACCTTC.

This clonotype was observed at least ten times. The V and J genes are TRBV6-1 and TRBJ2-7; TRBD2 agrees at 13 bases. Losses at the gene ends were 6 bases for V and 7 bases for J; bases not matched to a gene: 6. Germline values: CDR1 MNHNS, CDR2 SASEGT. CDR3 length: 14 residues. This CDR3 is CASSGTSGAGEQYF. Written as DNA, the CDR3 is TGTGCCAGCAGCGGGACTAGCGGGGCGGGGGAGCAGTACTTC.

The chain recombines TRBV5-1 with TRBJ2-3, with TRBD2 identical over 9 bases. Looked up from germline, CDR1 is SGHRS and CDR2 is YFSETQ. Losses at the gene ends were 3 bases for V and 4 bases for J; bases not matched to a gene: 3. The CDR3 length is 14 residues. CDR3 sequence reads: CASSSSGIADTQYF. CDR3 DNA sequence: TGCGCCAGCAGCTCTAGCGGGATCGCAGATACGCAGTATTTT.

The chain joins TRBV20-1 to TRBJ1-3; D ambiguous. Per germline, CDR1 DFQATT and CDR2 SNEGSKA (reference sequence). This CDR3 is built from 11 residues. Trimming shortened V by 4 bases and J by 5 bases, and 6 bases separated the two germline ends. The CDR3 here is CSAIRRNTIYF. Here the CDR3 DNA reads TGCAGTGCTATCCGGAGAAACACCATATATTTT.

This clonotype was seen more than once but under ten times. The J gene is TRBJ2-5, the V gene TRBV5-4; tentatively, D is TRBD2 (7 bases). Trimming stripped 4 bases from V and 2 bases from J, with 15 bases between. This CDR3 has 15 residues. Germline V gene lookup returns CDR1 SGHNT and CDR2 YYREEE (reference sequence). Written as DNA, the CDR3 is TGTGCCAGCAGCCGGGACACTAGCGAGCAAGAGACCCAGTACTTC. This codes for CASSRDTSEQETQYF.

The CDR3 protein is CASWTGASNSPLHF. The CDR3 coding sequence is TGCGCCAGCTGGACAGGGGCCAGTAATTCACCCCTCCACTTT. The rearrangement joins TRBV5-1 to TRBJ1-6; 9 positions agree with TRBD1. CDR1 is SGHRS, CDR2 YFSETQ, per germline. Trimming at V came to 7 bases and at J to 6 bases, leaving 5 bases not matched to a gene. The CDR3 length is 14 residues.

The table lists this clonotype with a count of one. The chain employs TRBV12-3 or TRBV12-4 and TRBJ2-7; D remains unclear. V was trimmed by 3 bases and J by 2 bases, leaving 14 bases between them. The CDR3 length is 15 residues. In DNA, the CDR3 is TGTGCCAGCAGTTTTGCCCAGAATCCTCCCTACGAGCAGTACTTC. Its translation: CASSFAQNPPYEQYF.